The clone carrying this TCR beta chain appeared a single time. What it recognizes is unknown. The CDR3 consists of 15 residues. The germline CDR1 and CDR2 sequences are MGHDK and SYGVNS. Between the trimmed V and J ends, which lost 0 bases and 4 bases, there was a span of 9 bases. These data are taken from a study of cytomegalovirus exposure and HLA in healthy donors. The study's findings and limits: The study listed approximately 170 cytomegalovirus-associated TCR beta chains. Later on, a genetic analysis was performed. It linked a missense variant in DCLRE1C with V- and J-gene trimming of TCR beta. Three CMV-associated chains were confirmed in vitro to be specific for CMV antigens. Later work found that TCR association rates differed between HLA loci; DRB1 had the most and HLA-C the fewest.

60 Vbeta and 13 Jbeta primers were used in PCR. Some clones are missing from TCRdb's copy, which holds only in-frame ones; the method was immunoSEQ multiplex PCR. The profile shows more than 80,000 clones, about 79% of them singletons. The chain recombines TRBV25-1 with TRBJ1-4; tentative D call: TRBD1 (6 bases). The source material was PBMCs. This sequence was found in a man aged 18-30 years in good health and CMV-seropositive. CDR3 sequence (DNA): TGTGCCAGCAGTGAATACAGGGGTAATAATGAAAAACTGTTTTTT. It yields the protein CASSEYRGNNEKLFF.